This TCR beta chain was found in a study of T cell repertoires in cytomegalovirus infection. A single record per CDR3 protein comes from TCRdb applying MiXCR to the reads. The table lists some 940,000 distinct CDR3 sequences, 25% to 40% of them singletons. Germline assignment: CDR1 MNHEY and CDR2 SVGAGI. Trimming took 6 bases from V and 0 from J, leaving 15 bases between them. The length of the CDR3 is 17 residues. As for this clonotype: Its antigen is as yet unknown.

This chain joins TRBV6-5 and TRBJ1-6; a weak D match, TRBD1 (6 bases). The TCR was taken from a human donor in good health (CMV status not recorded). Some clones in this sample may be carry-over from other donors' samples. This specimen consisted of cultured CD8+ T cells from PBMCs, obtained from culture after CMV antigen stimulation. CDR3 coding DNA: TGTGCCAGCAGAGACAGGATCATAAGCTCCTATAATTCACCCCTCCACTTT. It translates to CASRDRIISSYNSPLHF.